This TCR beta chain was recorded in a study of beta chain features in type 1 diabetes. Every bit of the isolated RNA underwent reverse transcription, so sequencing read expressed TCRB transcripts. Profiling relied on immunoSEQ multiplex PCR, and the TCRdb table lists in-frame clones only, not all of them. Among more than 350,000 clones listed, over 9.5% were seen once. The sequence was collected from a young woman in good health. Sequenced material: naive CD4+ T cells from blood.

CDR3 in amino acids: CASSLLKTEAFF. The CDR3 DNA reads TGTGCCAGCAGTTTATTAAAGACTGAAGCTTTCTTT. The genes are TRBV28 and TRBJ1-1; D is undetermined. V gave up 1 base and J gave up 5 bases, with 5 bases separating them. The length of the CDR3 is 12 residues. CDR1 is MDHEN and CDR2 is SYDVKM in the germline V gene. Using reference TRBV28 and TRBJ1-1 for the parts outside the CDR3, the full variable domain is DVKVTQSSRYLVKRTGEKVFLECVQDMDHENMFWYRQDPGLGLRLIYFSYDVKMKEKGDIPEGYSVSREKKERFSLILESASTNQTSMYLCASSLLKTEAFFGQGTRLTVV.